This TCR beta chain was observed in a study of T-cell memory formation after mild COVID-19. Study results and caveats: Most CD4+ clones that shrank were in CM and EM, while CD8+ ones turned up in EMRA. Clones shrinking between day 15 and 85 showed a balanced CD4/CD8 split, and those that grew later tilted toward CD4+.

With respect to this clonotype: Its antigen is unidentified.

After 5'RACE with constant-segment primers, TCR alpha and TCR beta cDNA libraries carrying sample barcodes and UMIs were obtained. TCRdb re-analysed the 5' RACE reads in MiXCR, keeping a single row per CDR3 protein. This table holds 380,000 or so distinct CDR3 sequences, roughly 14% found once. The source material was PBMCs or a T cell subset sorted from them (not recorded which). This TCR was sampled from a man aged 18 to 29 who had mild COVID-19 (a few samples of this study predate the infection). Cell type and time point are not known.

The CDR3 DNA is TGCGCCAGCAGCCAAACGCGGGGCGGGGGGTACGAGCAGTACTTC. Translation: CASSQTRGGGYEQYF. The chain couples TRBV4-3 to TRBJ2-7, with 8 bases lining up with TRBD2. V was clipped by 2 bases and J by 4 bases; unmatched bases: 7. The CDR3 is made up of 15 amino acids. CDR1 is LGHNA, CDR2 YSLEER, per germline.